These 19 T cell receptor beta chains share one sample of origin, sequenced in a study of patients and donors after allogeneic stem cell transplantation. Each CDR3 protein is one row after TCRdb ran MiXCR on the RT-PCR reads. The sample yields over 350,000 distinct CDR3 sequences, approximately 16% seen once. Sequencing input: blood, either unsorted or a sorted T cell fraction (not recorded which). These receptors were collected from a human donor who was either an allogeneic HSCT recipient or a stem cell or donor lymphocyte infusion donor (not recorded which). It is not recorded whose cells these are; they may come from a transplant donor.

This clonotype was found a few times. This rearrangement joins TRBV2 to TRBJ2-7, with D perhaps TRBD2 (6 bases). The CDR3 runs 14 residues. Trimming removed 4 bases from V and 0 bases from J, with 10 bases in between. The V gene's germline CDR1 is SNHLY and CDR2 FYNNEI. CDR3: CASSVPSVSYEQYF. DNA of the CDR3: TGTGCCAGCAGTGTCCCTAGCGTCTCCTACGAGCAGTACTTC.

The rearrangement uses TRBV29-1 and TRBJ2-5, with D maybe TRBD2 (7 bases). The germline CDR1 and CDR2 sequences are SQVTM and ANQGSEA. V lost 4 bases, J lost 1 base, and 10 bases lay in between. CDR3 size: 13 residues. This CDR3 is CSVVRGGQETQYF. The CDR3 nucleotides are TGCAGCGTTGTTAGGGGGGGCCAAGAGACCCAGTACTTC.

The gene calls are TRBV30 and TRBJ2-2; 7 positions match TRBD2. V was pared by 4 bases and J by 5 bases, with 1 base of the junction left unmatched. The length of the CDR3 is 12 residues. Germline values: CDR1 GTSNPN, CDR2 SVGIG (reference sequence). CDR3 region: CAWMGGTGELFF. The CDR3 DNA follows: TGTGCCTGGATGGGAGGGACCGGGGAGCTGTTTTTT. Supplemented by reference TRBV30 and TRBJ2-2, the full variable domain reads SQTIHQWPATLVQPVGSPLSLECTVEGTSNPNLYWYRQAAGRGLQLLFYSVGIGQISSEVPQNLSASRPQDRQFILSSKKLLLSDSGFYLCAWMGGTGELFFGEGSRLTVL.

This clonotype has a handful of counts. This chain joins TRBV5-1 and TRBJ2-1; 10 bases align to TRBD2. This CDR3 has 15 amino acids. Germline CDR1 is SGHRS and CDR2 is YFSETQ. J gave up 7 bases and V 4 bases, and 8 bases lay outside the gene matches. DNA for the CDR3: TGCGCCAGCAGCAACCTAGCGGGGGTTAGAAATGAGCAGTTCTTC. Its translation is CASSNLAGVRNEQFF.

CDR3 residues: CASSSNRGVVNEQFF. The CDR3 DNA sequence: TGCGCCAGCAGCAGCAACAGGGGGGTAGTGAATGAGCAGTTCTTC. This rearrangement joins TRBV5-1 to TRBJ2-1; 8 nucleotides agree with TRBD1. The CDR3 spans 15 residues. V was pared by 4 bases and J by 7 bases, with 10 bases of the junction left unmatched. The V gene's germline CDR1 is SGHRS and CDR2 YFSETQ.

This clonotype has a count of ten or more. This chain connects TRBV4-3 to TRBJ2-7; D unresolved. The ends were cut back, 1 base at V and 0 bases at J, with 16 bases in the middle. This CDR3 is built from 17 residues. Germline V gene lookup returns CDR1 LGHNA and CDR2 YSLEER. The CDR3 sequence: CASSQGRTVLGSYEQYF. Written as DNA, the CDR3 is TGCGCCAGCAGCCAAGGCAGGACCGTCCTGGGCTCCTACGAGCAGTACTTC.

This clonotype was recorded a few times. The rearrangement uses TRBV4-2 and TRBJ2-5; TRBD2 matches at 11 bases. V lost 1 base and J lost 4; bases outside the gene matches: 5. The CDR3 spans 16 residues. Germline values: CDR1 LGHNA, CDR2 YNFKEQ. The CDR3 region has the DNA TGTGCCAGCAGCCAAGGGTCTAGCGGGGGGAGAGAGACCCAGTACTTC. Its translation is CASSQGSSGGRETQYF.

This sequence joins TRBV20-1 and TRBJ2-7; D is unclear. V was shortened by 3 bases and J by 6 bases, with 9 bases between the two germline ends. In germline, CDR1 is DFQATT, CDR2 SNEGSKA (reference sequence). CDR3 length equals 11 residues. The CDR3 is CSARAGVEQYF. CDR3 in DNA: TGCAGTGCTAGGGCTGGTGTCGAGCAGTACTTC.

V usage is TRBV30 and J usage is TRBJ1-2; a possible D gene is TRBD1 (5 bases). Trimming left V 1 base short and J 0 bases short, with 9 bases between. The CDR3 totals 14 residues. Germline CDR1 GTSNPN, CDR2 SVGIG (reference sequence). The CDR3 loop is CAWSERGPNYGYTF. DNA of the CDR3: TGTGCCTGGAGTGAACGGGGACCTAACTATGGCTACACCTTC.

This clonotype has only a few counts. The CDR3 DNA is TGTGCCAGCAGCCAGGGACGGACGAACACCGGGGAGCTGTTTTTT. This encodes CASSQGRTNTGELFF. V usage is TRBV7-2 and J usage is TRBJ2-2, with D perhaps TRBD1 or TRBD2 (5 bases each). Trimming stripped 5 bases from V and 0 bases from J, with 10 bases between. The CDR3 is 15 amino acids. Looked up from germline, CDR1 is SGHTA and CDR2 is FQGNSA.

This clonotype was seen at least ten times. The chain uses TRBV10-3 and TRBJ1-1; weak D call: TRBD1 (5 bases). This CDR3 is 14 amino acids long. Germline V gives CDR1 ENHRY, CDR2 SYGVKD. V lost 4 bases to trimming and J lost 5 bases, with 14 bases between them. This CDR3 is CAISVEGKRTEAFF. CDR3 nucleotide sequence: TGTGCCATCAGTGTTGAGGGGAAGAGGACTGAAGCTTTCTTT.

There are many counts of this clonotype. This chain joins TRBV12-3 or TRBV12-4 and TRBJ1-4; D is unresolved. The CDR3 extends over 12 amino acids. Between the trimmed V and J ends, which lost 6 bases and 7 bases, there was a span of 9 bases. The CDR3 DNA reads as TGTGCCAGCAGCCCTCGGGGTGAAAAACTGTTTTTT. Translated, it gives CASSPRGEKLFF.

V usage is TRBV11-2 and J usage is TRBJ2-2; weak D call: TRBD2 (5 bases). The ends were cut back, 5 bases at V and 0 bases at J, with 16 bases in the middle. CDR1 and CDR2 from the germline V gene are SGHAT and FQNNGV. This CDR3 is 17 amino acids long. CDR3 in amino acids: CASSVLRVLANTGELFF. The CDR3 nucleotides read TGTGCCAGCAGCGTTCTGAGGGTACTGGCGAACACCGGGGAGCTGTTTTTT.

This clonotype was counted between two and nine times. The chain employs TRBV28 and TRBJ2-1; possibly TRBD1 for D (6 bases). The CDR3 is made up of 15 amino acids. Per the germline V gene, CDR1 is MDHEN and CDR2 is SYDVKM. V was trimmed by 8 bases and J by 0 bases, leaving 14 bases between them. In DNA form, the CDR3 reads TGTGCCAGCCTTCCAGGGGTGAGCTCCTACAATGAGCAGTTCTTC. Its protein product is CASLPGVSSYNEQFF.

CDR3 DNA: TGTGCCAGCAGCCCCGGGGGGTCGCGCGGGTCCTCCTACGAGCAGTACTTC. This gives the protein CASSPGGSRGSSYEQYF. The chain carries TRBV7-9 and TRBJ2-7; 7 nucleotides agree with TRBD2. The trim removed 5 bases at V and 0 bases at J, leaving 13 bases unmatched. CDR1 and CDR2 from the germline V gene are SEHNR and FQNEAQ (reference sequence). CDR3 size: 17 residues.

CDR3 in amino acids: CARASGGETQYF. In DNA, the CDR3 is TGTGCCAGAGCTAGCGGGGGGGAGACCCAGTACTTC. The chain combines TRBV27 with TRBJ2-5, with 11 bases matching TRBD2. V trimming: 9 bases; J trimming: 5 bases; junction bases outside the gene matches: 2. CDR3 size: 12 residues. Germline values: CDR1 MNHEY, CDR2 SMNVEV (reference sequence).

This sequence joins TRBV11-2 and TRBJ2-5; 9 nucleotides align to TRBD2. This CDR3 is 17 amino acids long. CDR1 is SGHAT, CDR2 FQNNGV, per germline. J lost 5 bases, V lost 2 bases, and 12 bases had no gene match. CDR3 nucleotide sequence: TGTGCCAGCAGCTTAATAGTTTTCAGGACTAGCGCTGAGACCCAGTACTTC. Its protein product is CASSLIVFRTSAETQYF.

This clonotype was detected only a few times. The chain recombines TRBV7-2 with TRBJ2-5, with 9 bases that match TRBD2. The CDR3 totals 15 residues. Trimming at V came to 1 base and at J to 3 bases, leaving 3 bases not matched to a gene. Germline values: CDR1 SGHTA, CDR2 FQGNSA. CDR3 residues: CASSLGSSGKETQYF. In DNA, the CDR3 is TGTGCCAGCAGCTTAGGTTCTAGCGGGAAAGAGACCCAGTACTTC.

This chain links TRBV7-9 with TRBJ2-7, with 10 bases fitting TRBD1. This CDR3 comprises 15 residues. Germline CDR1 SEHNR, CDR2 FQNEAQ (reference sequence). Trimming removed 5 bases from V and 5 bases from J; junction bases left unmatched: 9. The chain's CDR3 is CASSPLDRGIDEQYF. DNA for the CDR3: TGTGCCAGCAGCCCGCTGGACAGGGGGATTGACGAGCAGTACTTC.